This TCR beta chain was recovered during a study of cytotoxic CD8 clonotypes in ibrutinib-treated CLL. About the study: Among responders, roughly 24 were partial and 2 complete; after median about 70 months, 14 stayed remitted and about 12 progressed.

J gave up 7 bases and V 1 base, and 12 bases lay outside the gene matches. The CDR3 totals 18 residues. The germline CDR1 and CDR2 sequences are SGDLS and YYNGEE. Regarding the study as a whole: Lymph node repertoires were not studied, and sampling times were unmatched. Among the clonotypes, public ones were uncommon and contracted or held stable on treatment.

Sequencing was performed with immunoSEQ multiplex PCR; in TCRdb, only in-frame clones are kept and a portion is missing. The data hold 49,000 or so clones, with 53% observed a single time. This clone was observed a few times. Its antigen is not identified. The TCR originated in a human donor with chronic lymphocytic leukemia. The V and J genes are TRBV9 and TRBJ1-6, with 9 bases that match TRBD1. The sequences come from PBMCs, collected after 12 months of ibrutinib treatment. This chain's CDR3 is CASSVTTGGTGINSPLHF. In DNA, the CDR3 is TGTGCCAGCAGCGTAACCACCGGCGGGACAGGGATAAATTCACCCCTCCACTTT. Together with reference TRBV9 and TRBJ1-6, the CDR3 gives the full variable domain: DSGVTQTPKHLITATGQRVTLRCSPRSGDLSVYWYQQSLDQGLQFLIQYYNGEERAKGNILERFSAQQFPDLHSELNLSSLELGDSALYFCASSVTTGGTGINSPLHFGNGTRLTVT.